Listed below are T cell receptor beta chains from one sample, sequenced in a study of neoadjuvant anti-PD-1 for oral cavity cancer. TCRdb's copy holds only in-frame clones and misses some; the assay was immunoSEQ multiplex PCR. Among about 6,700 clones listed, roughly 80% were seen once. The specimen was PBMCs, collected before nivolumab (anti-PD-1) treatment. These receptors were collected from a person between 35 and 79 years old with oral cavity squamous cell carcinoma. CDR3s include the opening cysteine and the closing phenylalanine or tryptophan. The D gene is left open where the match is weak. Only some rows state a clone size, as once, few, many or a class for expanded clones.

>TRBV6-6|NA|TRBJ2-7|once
CASSYSLSSYEQYF
TGTGCCAGCAGTTACTCGCTGAGCTCCTACGAGCAGTACTTC
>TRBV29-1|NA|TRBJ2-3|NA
CSVEGQGYTDTQYF
TGCAGCGTTGAAGGGCAGGGCTACACAGATACGCAGTATTTT
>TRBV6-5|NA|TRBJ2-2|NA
CASSRKTANTGELFF
TGTGCCAGCAGTCGAAAAACCGCGAACACCGGGGAGCTGTTTTTT
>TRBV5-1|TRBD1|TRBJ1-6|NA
CASSLGGGGEPLHF
TGCGCCAGCAGCCTAGGAGGGGGCGGGGAGCCCCTCCACTTT
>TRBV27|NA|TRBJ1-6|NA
CASSFDRYNSPLHF
TGTGCCAGCAGTTTCGACCGGTATAATTCACCCCTCCACTTT
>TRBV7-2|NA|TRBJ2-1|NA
CASSGRIAYNEQFF
TGTGCCAGCAGCGGAAGGATCGCCTACAATGAGCAGTTCTTC
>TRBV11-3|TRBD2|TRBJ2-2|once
CASSITLGRVAGELFF
TGTGCCAGCAGCATAACTCTCGGGAGGGTGGCCGGGGAGCTGTTTTTT
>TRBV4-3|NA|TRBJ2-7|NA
CASSQDARSHEQYF
TGCGCCAGCAGCCAAGACGCCAGGAGCCACGAGCAGTACTTC
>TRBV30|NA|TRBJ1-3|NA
CAWKQVGNTIYF
TGTGCCTGGAAACAGGTTGGAAACACCATATATTTT
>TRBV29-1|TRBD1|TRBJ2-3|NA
CSVEGQGAPDTQYF
TGCAGCGTTGAGGGACAGGGTGCTCCAGATACGCAGTATTTT
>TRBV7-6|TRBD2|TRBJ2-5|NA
CASSRGGRVETQYF
TGTGCCAGCAGCCGGGGGGGCAGGGTGGAGACCCAGTACTTC
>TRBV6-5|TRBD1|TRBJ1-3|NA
CASSTGGSGNTIYF
TGTGCCAGCTCGACAGGGGGCAGTGGAAACACCATATATTTT
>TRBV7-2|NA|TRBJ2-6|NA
CASSLRQHSGANVLTF
TGTGCCAGCAGCCTTAGACAGCACTCTGGGGCCAACGTCCTGACTTTC
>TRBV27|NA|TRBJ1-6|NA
CASSLFQTGGGKRSSPLHF
TGTGCCAGCAGTTTATTTCAAACAGGCGGGGGGAAGAGGAGTTCACCCCTCCACTTT
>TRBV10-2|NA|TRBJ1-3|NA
CASREGRSSGNTIYF
TGCGCCAGCAGGGAAGGACGGAGCTCTGGAAACACCATATATTTT
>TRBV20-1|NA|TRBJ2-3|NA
CSTGADTQYF
TGCAGCACCGGCGCAGATACGCAGTATTTT
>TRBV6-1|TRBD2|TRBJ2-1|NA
CASSERASGGAEQFF
TGTGCCAGCAGTGAAAGGGCTAGCGGGGGTGCTGAGCAGTTCTTC
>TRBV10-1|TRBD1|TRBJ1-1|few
CASSESRTGAPEAFF
TGCGCCAGCAGTGAGTCTCGCACAGGGGCGCCTGAAGCTTTCTTT
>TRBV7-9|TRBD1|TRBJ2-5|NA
CASSLRGTGGEETQYF
TGTGCCAGCAGCTTACGAGGGACAGGGGGGGAAGAGACCCAGTACTTC
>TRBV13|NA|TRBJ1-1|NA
CASSLPTQGLEAFF
TGTGCCAGCAGCTTACCCACGCAGGGCCTTGAAGCTTTCTTT
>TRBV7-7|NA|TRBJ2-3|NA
CASSTGDTQYF
TGTGCCAGCAGCACGGGAGATACGCAGTATTTT
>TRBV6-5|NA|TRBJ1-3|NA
CASSYGQGNTIYF
TGTGCCAGCAGTTACGGGCAGGGAAACACCATATATTTT
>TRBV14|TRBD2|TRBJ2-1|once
CASSQEPPGLATNEQFF
TGTGCCAGCAGCCAAGAGCCCCCGGGACTAGCGACCAATGAGCAGTTCTTC
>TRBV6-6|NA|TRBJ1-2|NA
CASSPGRAATF
TGTGCCAGCAGCCCCGGGAGGGCGGCCACCTTC
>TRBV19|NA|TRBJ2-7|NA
CASSPQKDMTEQYF
TGTGCCAGTAGTCCCCAGAAAGACATGACCGAGCAGTACTTC
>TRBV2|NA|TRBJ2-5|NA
CASSDWRGLQETQYF
TGTGCCAGCAGTGATTGGCGGGGGCTCCAAGAGACCCAGTACTTC
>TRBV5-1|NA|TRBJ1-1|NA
CASSVSGQKPYTEAFF
TGCGCCAGCAGCGTATCAGGACAGAAGCCTTACACTGAAGCTTTCTTT
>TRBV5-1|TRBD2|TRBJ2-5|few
CASSLSGGEETQYF
TGCGCCAGCAGCTTGAGCGGGGGGGAAGAGACCCAGTACTTC
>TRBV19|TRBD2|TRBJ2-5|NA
CASSLTSGGVETQYF
TGTGCCAGTAGTCTGACTAGCGGGGGGGTGGAGACCCAGTACTTC
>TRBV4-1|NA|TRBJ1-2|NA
CASSPTGYGYTF
TGCGCCAGCAGCCCAACAGGGTATGGCTACACCTTC
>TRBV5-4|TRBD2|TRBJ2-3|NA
CASRASGGPEWTQYF
TGTGCCAGCAGAGCCAGCGGGGGGCCCGAGTGGACGCAGTATTTT
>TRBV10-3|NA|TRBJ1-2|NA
CAISATGGGDYGYTF
TGTGCCATCAGCGCCACGGGGGGCGGCGACTATGGCTACACCTTC
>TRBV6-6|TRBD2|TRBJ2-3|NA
CASSYSSEAGRDTQYF
TGTGCCAGCAGTTACAGTTCCGAAGCGGGGAGAGATACGCAGTATTTT
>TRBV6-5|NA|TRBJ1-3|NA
CASTSGIGSGNTIYF
TGTGCCAGCACCTCGGGGATAGGCTCTGGAAACACCATATATTTT
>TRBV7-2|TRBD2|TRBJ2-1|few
CASSLARRGLGSYNEQFF
TGTGCCAGCAGCTTAGCAAGAAGAGGACTAGGCTCCTACAATGAGCAGTTCTTC
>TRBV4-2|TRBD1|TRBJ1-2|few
CASSQVWAGQGSHGYTF
TGTGCCAGCAGCCAAGTTTGGGCCGGACAGGGATCCCATGGCTACACCTTC
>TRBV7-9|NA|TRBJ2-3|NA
CASSFSRMSTDTQYF
TGTGCCAGCAGCTTCTCCCGAATGAGCACAGATACGCAGTATTTT
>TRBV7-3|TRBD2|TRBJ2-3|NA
CASSSSKSGGWDTQYF
TGTGCCAGCAGCTCTTCCAAGAGCGGGGGGTGGGATACGCAGTATTTT
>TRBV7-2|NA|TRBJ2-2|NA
CASSLTLAGELFF
TGTGCCAGCAGCTTAACTCTTGCAGGGGAGCTGTTTTTT